One T cell receptor beta chain is described in this entry. It lacks a known antigen. Within one base of it there is no much larger clone, and no base qualities were kept. TCR beta CDR3 regions were sequenced from DNA using the immunoSEQ Assay. The paper's data handling went like this. T cell density was computed as TCR beta template counts normalized to usable DNA estimated by amplifying housekeeping genes. Richness was estimated using the preseqR package, with extrapolation to 400,000 templates for PBMC samples and to 120,000 templates for tissue samples. Clonality was defined as one minus Pielou's evenness. Differential abundance testing on productive amino-acid clonotypes, with a minimum total count of 5 and an alpha of 0.1, was used to identify tissue-enriched TCRs. The Jaccard Index and the Morisita Overlap Index were used to measure how much the repertoires overlapped between compartments. GLIPH clustered TCR beta CDR3s with public tetramer-defined viral CDR3s; viral motifs required at least three viral sequences plus V-gene enrichment. TCRdb mirrors the immuneACCESS table, restricted to in-frame sequences. Some clones are absent from its copies; in checked studies, under half trace to an unresolved V gene, and the reason for the others is unknown. V, J and clone size reflect that table, while D and trimming were determined from the DNA. The sample table contains under 700 clones; only one count was recorded for roughly 19% of them. The ten most abundant clones make up about a tenth of the sample.

The sample originates from a study of T cells in localized non-small cell lung cancer (TCRdb year 2020). Context from the whole study: Comparing tumors with uninvolved tumor-adjacent lungs, the study looked at the T cell repertoires of approximately 240 patients with early-stage NSCLC. All 240 or so NSCLC patients in the cohort were treatment-naive and had localized lung tumors that were resected. Of the NSCLC patients, approximately 130 were male and 85 to 110 were female, and the mean age was approximately 66 years.

At diagnosis, tumor, uninvolved tumor-adjacent lung and peripheral blood were collected and then preserved as a mix of FFPE and fresh-frozen material. What the research found in general, with its limitations: Because of the exploratory design, TCR variables were selected using unadjusted p-values without false-discovery rate correction. Longer overall survival was associated with higher blood T cell density, whereas shorter survival was associated with higher adjacent-lung clonality. Of the top 100 tumor clones, a median of roughly 53 were detected in paired uninvolved adjacent lung; under 35 were also among that lung's top 100. Because multi-region sequencing of the tumors was not done, intratumor heterogeneity could not be ruled out. The highest T cell clonality was observed in uninvolved tumor-adjacent lung, where clonality exceeded that of tumor, suggesting that antigenic responses were more focused in uninvolved tumor-adjacent lung.

Its CDR3 holds 14 amino acids, cysteine through phenylalanine. Only the CDR3 part of the read is kept: 42 bases, read in frame from the first base. This TCR derives from a male donor older than 55 with stage III squamous cell lung carcinoma. Material: lung tumor tissue, obtained before any cancer treatment. The rearrangement combines TRBV1 with TRBJ1-2; the table's D call of TRBD1 was not tested on the DNA. TRBV1 is described as a pseudogene. The nucleotide sequence reads TGCGCCAGCAGCCGACAGGGTATTGACTATGGCTACACCTTC. The translation is CASSRQGIDYGYTF.